These T cell receptor beta chains were read from a single sample in a study of blood T cell repertoires in COVID-19. Libraries were prepared by immunoSEQ multiplex PCR; TCRdb keeps only in-frame clonotypes and omits some of them. Counted here are about 130,000 clones, around 81% occurring once; the ten biggest clones make up roughly 10%. What was sequenced was peripheral blood. The receptors were sampled from a human donor in a cohort sampled during active COVID-19. Each CDR3 is given with its conserved first and last residue. Fields, in order: V gene, clone size, J gene, D gene, CDR3 DNA, CDR3 protein. D genes are given only for firm matches. The size entry is marked missing in some rows and otherwise reads once, few, many or a size class.

TRBV28	.	TRBJ1-2	.	TGTGCCAGCAGTTTAGATGGGGCGTGGGTTGGCTACACCTTC	CASSLDGAWVGYTF
TRBV7-8	.	TRBJ1-4	.	TGTGCCAGCAGCTCTTCAGTTGCAACTAATGAAAAACTGTTTTTT	CASSSSVATNEKLFF
TRBV7-9	.	TRBJ2-5	TRBD1	TGTGCCAGCAGCTTCGGACAGGGAGGACAAGAGACCCAGTACTTC	CASSFGQGGQETQYF
TRBV19	.	TRBJ1-1	TRBD1	TGTGCCAGTAGTATCGACAGGGGGCTCGGTGAAGCTTTCTTT	CASSIDRGLGEAFF
TRBV2	.	TRBJ1-1	.	TGTGCCAGCAGTGAAGCAAGGGGTTGGAGGGCCACTGAAGCTTTCTTT	CASSEARGWRATEAFF
TRBV30	.	TRBJ2-3	TRBD2	TGTGCCCGCGGGACTAGCGGATTCACAGATACGCAGTATTTT	CARGTSGFTDTQYF
TRBV25-1	few	TRBJ2-2	.	TGTGCCAGCATCAGTTGGGGGGCCGGGGAGCTGTTTTTT	CASISWGAGELFF
TRBV4-2	.	TRBJ1-6	.	TGTGCCAGCAGCCTTTCCCGTCCCGGACAGTACCAAAACCTTAATTCACCCCTCCACTTT	CASSLSRPGQYQNLNSPLHF
TRBV6-5	.	TRBJ2-2	TRBD1	TGTGCCAGCAGTTCCTACAGGGGGCTTGGCACCGGGGAGCTGTTTTTT	CASSSYRGLGTGELFF
TRBV7-6	.	TRBJ2-3	TRBD1	TGTGCCAGCAGCTTAGCCGGGACAGTCACAGATACGCAGTATTTT	CASSLAGTVTDTQYF
TRBV2	few	TRBJ2-6	TRBD2	TGTGCCAGCAGGCCGGGACGGGGGGTATCCTCTGGGGCCAACGTCCTGACTTTC	CASRPGRGVSSGANVLTF
TRBV3-1/TRBV3-2	.	TRBJ1-1	TRBD1	TGTGCCAGCAGCCAAAGGACAGGGGGAGGGACTGAAGCTTTCTTT	CASSQRTGGGTEAFF
TRBV4-1	.	TRBJ1-4	TRBD1	TGCGCCAGCAGCCAAGTTGGGACAGGGGTTGAAAAACTGTTTTTT	CASSQVGTGVEKLFF
TRBV19	.	TRBJ2-7	TRBD1	TGTGCCAGTGGACAGGGGAACCCCTACGAGCAGTACTTC	CASGQGNPYEQYF
TRBV9	few	TRBJ1-5	.	TGTGCCAGCAGCGGAGACACAACTAGCAATCAGCCCCAGCATTTT	CASSGDTTSNQPQHF
TRBV5-1	few	TRBJ1-1	.	TGCGCCAGCAGCTTGGCAGTAATGAACACTGAAGCTTTCTTT	CASSLAVMNTEAFF
TRBV28	.	TRBJ2-5	.	TGTGCCAGCAGTTTAGGGCAGCTCCAAGAGACCCAGTACTTC	CASSLGQLQETQYF
TRBV2	.	TRBJ1-3	.	TGTGCCAGCAGTGATAGCTTAGCTGGAAACACCATATATTTT	CASSDSLAGNTIYF
TRBV5-4	.	TRBJ2-7	TRBD1	TGTGCCAGCAGCGGGCGACAGGGAGATGTCAACTACGAGCAGTACTTC	CASSGRQGDVNYEQYF
TRBV6-1	.	TRBJ2-3	.	TGTGCCAGCAGTGAAGGCCAGTACGACACAGATACGCAGTATTTT	CASSEGQYDTDTQYF
TRBV2	few	TRBJ2-3	TRBD1	TGTGCCAGCAACAGGGGGCTCACAGATACGCAGTATTTT	CASNRGLTDTQYF
TRBV5-1	.	TRBJ1-5	.	TGCGCCAGCAGCAAAGGGACAAGCAGCAATCAGCCCCAGCATTTT	CASSKGTSSNQPQHF
TRBV29-1	.	TRBJ1-2	.	TGCAGCGTCAAACTCGTGATGGAACAGAAGAACTATGGCTACACCTTC	CSVKLVMEQKNYGYTF
TRBV9	.	TRBJ2-6	.	TGTGCCAGCAGCGTAGTTGGTACTCTGGGGGCCAACGTCCTGACTTTC	CASSVVGTLGANVLTF
TRBV12-3/TRBV12-4	.	TRBJ2-7	.	TGTGCCAGCAGAACAATAGGGGCCTACGAGCAGTACTTC	CASRTIGAYEQYF
TRBV5-1	.	TRBJ2-3	.	TGCGCCAGCAGCCCCTGGGGTAGCGGAACCACAGATACGCAGTATTTT	CASSPWGSGTTDTQYF
TRBV28	once	TRBJ2-7	TRBD1	TGTGCCAGCAGTTTAAGGGACAGGACCTACGAGCAGTACTTC	CASSLRDRTYEQYF
TRBV12-3/TRBV12-4	.	TRBJ2-1	TRBD2	TGTGCCAGCTACCTCGGGGGGGCTAATGAGCAGTTCTTC	CASYLGGANEQFF
TRBV6-2/TRBV6-3	.	TRBJ1-3	.	TGTGCCAGCAGTTACTCGATTGGCTCCTCTGGAAACACCATATATTTT	CASSYSIGSSGNTIYF
TRBV18	.	TRBJ2-1	TRBD2	TGTGCCAGCTCAGAGGGACTAGCGGGGGTTGAGCAGTTCTTC	CASSEGLAGVEQFF
TRBV4-2	.	TRBJ1-1	.	TGTGCCAGCAGCCAGGGGCAGGTTATGAACACTGAAGCTTTCTTT	CASSQGQVMNTEAFF
TRBV28	once	TRBJ1-5	.	TGTGCCAGCAGTTTATTATTGCAGGGACATAGCAATCAGCCCCAGCATTTT	CASSLLLQGHSNQPQHF
TRBV28	.	TRBJ2-7	TRBD1	TGTGCCAGCAGTGGACAGACAGGGTCCTACGAGCAGTACTTC	CASSGQTGSYEQYF
TRBV7-9	.	TRBJ2-7	.	TGTGCCAGCAGCGGAGCCCCCAACGAGCAGTACTTC	CASSGAPNEQYF
TRBV9	few	TRBJ1-1	TRBD1	TGTGCCAGCACCTTGGGACAGACGAACACTGAAGCTTTCTTT	CASTLGQTNTEAFF
TRBV15	.	TRBJ2-2	.	TGTGCCACTCAACAGGGTATCACCGGGGAGCTGTTTTTT	CATQQGITGELFF
TRBV28	.	TRBJ1-2	TRBD1	TGTGCCAGCAAAGGACAGGCTAACTATGGCTACACCTTC	CASKGQANYGYTF
TRBV19	.	TRBJ2-5	TRBD1	TGTGCCAGTAGTCTGGAACAGACAGGGGCCCAGTACTTC	CASSLEQTGAQYF
TRBV30	.	TRBJ1-4	.	TGTGCCTGGAACCGCAAGAGGGCGATGGATGAAAAACTGTTTTTT	CAWNRKRAMDEKLFF
TRBV5-1	.	TRBJ1-3	.	TGCGCCAGCAGCTTGAAGGGGCTTCGAGGAAACACCATATATTTT	CASSLKGLRGNTIYF
TRBV7-9	.	TRBJ2-7	TRBD1	TGTGCCAGCAGCTTCGGGACAGGCCTCCGCGAGCAGTACTTC	CASSFGTGLREQYF
TRBV5-1	.	TRBJ2-3	TRBD1	TGCGCCAGCAGCTTCACAGGGGACACAGATACGCAGTATTTT	CASSFTGDTDTQYF
TRBV28	.	TRBJ1-5	TRBD1	TGTGCCAGCAGAGCCAACAGGGGCCGGGAGCCCCAGCATTTT	CASRANRGREPQHF
TRBV28	.	TRBJ2-3	TRBD1	TGTGCCAGCAGTTTGGGGGGGACAGGGGGAATAGATACGCAGTATTTT	CASSLGGTGGIDTQYF
TRBV27	.	TRBJ2-7	.	TGTGCCAGCAGTCCCCTCAGGGAAACCTACGAGCAGTACTTC	CASSPLRETYEQYF
TRBV5-1	.	TRBJ2-2	TRBD2	TGCGCCAGCAGCTTGAAGGCTAGCGGGGGCCCTAACACCGGGGAGCTGTTTTTT	CASSLKASGGPNTGELFF